These 7 T cell receptor beta chains were all obtained from the same sample, sequenced in a study of CD8 T cells in ankylosing spondylitis. TCRdb itself ran the 5' RACE reads through MiXCR, one entry per CDR3 protein. The repertoire has roughly 90,000 distinct CDR3 sequences, roughly 8.3% of them found once; the top ten carry about a tenth. Sequenced input: blood, either unsorted or a sorted T cell fraction (not recorded which). These receptors were taken from a male donor with ankylosing spondylitis or in good health (not recorded which).

CDR3 nucleotides: TGCGCCAGCAGGCGGACTAGCGGGAGGGGGTCCTACAATGAGCAGTTCTTC. Translated, it gives CASRRTSGRGSYNEQFF. The chain joins TRBV5-1 to TRBJ2-1, with 15 bases identical to TRBD2. Trimming at V came to 5 bases and at J to 1 base, leaving 4 bases not matched to a gene. The CDR3 has 17 amino acids. Per germline, CDR1 SGHRS and CDR2 YFSETQ. Looking up the rest from reference TRBV5-1 and TRBJ2-1 gives the full variable domain: KAGVTQTPRYLIKTRGQQVTLSCSPISGHRSVSWYQQTPGQGLQFLFEYFSETQRNKGNFPGRFSGRQFSNSRSEMNVSTLELGDSALYLCASRRTSGRGSYNEQFFGPGTRLTVL.

This clonotype has at least ten counts. The chain employs TRBV19 and TRBJ2-2, with D maybe TRBD2 (5 bases). Germline-derived CDR1 and CDR2 are LNHDA and SQIVND (reference sequence). Trimming stripped 2 bases from V and 2 bases from J, with 9 bases between. This CDR3 has 15 residues. The DNA of the CDR3 is TGTGCCAGTAGTATATCGGGGATCAACACCGGGGAGCTGTTTTTT. Its protein product is CASSISGINTGELFF.

The table lists this clonotype with many counts. The rearrangement uses TRBV4-2 and TRBJ2-1, with a tentative D call TRBD2 (6 bases). Germline CDR1 reads LGHNA; CDR2 reads YNFKEQ. CDR3 length equals 17 residues. Trimming shortened V by 0 bases and J by 10 bases, and 22 bases separated the two germline ends. The CDR3 loop is CASSQDQGLPLPPEQFF. For the CDR3, the DNA is TGTGCCAGCAGCCAAGATCAGGGACTCCCTCTCCCTCCCGAGCAGTTCTTC.

For this clonotype: A much larger clone differs from this one at a single base, so this may be a read error. CDR3 in DNA: TGTGTCAGCAGCTTTGAGGGGGCGACTGGCTACACCTTC. Translated, it gives CVSSFEGATGYTF. The rearrangement links TRBV7-2 to TRBJ1-2, with TRBD1 matching 7 bases. The CDR3 totals 13 residues. From germline, CDR1 is SGHTA and CDR2 FQGNSA.

J is TRBJ1-4 and V is TRBV7-9, with D maybe TRBD1 (6 bases). Trimming left V 0 bases short and J 5 bases short, with 13 bases between. Germline lookup yields CDR1 SEHNR and CDR2 FQNEAQ (reference sequence). CDR3 length: 16 residues. The CDR3 DNA reads as TGTGCCAGCAGCTTAGCGGGGGCGGGTCAAAATGAAAAACTGTTTTTT. This translates into CASSLAGAGQNEKLFF.

This clonotype has only a few counts. The chain joins TRBV4-3 to TRBJ2-3, with 8 bases identical to TRBD1. The CDR3 contains 15 residues. Looked up from germline, CDR1 is LGHNA and CDR2 is YSLEER. Trimming at V came to 0 bases and at J to 5 bases, leaving 4 bases not matched to a gene. CDR3 protein: CASSQEAGGLDTQYF. The CDR3 DNA reads as TGCGCCAGCAGCCAAGAGGCAGGGGGCCTAGATACGCAGTATTTT.

The V call is TRBV7-2, the J call TRBJ1-2, with D possibly being TRBD1 (5 bases). V shed 3 bases and J shed 7 bases, with 18 bases lying between them. The CDR3 runs to 15 residues. In germline, CDR1 is SGHTA, CDR2 FQGNSA. For the CDR3, the DNA is TGTGCCAGCAGCTTGAGGGGCGGGGATGCTGGTGGCTACACCTTC. Translated: CASSLRGGDAGGYTF.